Listed here are 27 T cell receptor beta chains from one sample, sequenced in a study of blood T cell repertoires in COVID-19. Produced via immunoSEQ multiplex PCR; TCRdb's table is partial and in-frame only. The sample yields 200,000 to 250,000 clones, approximately 80% seen once. The sequencing sample was made of peripheral blood. The origin of the receptors is a woman aged 80 or over with COVID-19, enrolled during active disease.

This chain uses TRBV7-9 with TRBJ2-7; 7 bases are shared with TRBD1. CDR3 length: 16 residues. The V gene end was trimmed by 1 base and the J gene end by 2 bases; junction bases not matched to a gene: 8. Germline values: CDR1 SEHNR, CDR2 FQNEAQ (reference sequence). The CDR3 sequence: CASSLVLDRQTYEQYF. The DNA for the CDR3 is TGTGCCAGCAGCTTAGTTTTGGACAGGCAGACCTACGAGCAGTACTTC.

This clone was detected only once. The chain links TRBV7-3 to TRBJ1-6; 7 nucleotides align to TRBD1. V trimming: 3 bases; J trimming: 9 bases; junction bases outside the gene matches: 8. The germline gives CDR1 SGHTA, CDR2 FQGTGA. This CDR3 is 15 amino acids long. The CDR3 is CASSLRTGLGSPLHF. The DNA of the CDR3 is TGTGCCAGCAGCTTGCGGACAGGTTTAGGTTCACCCCTCCACTTT.

V and J are TRBV5-1 and TRBJ2-5, with 7 bases aligning to TRBD2. The length of the CDR3 is 16 residues. V lost 0 bases to trimming and J lost 2 bases; unmatched junction nucleotides: 7. Germline values: CDR1 SGHRS, CDR2 YFSETQ. DNA for the CDR3: TGCGCCAGCAGCTTGGGAGGTAGCGGGCTTCAAGAGACCCAGTACTTC. Its translation is CASSLGGSGLQETQYF.

This chain uses TRBV6-2 or TRBV6-3 with TRBJ1-2, with TRBD1 as a possible D gene (5 bases). In germline, CDR1 is MNHEY, CDR2 SVGEGT. Trimming pared 5 bases from V and 4 bases from J, leaving 14 bases between. The CDR3 has 14 residues. In nucleotides, the CDR3 is TGTGCCAGCAGTGCACCAGGGATGGGCTATGGCTACACCTTC. Protein sequence: CASSAPGMGYGYTF.

The chain carries TRBV6-5 and TRBJ1-1; TRBD1 agrees at 8 bases. There are 15 residues in the CDR3. Germline V CDR1 and CDR2: MNHEY, SVGAGI. V was clipped by 7 bases and J by 7 bases; unmatched bases: 14. The CDR3 sequence is CASTVPGTGGGEAFF. The CDR3 bases are TGTGCCAGCACCGTACCCGGGACAGGCGGGGGTGAAGCTTTCTTT.

This chain uses TRBV10-2 with TRBJ2-1; 7 nucleotides agree with TRBD1. Germline assignment: CDR1 WSHSY and CDR2 SAAADI. The CDR3 contains 12 residues. The V and J ends lost 6 bases and 10 bases, in that order; junction bases with no gene match: 6. CDR3 sequence: CASRDRLREQFF. In DNA form, the CDR3 reads TGCGCCAGCAGGGACAGGTTAAGGGAGCAGTTCTTC.

A note on this clone: A much larger clone differs from this one at a single base, so this may be a read error. V gene TRBV11-2 combines with J gene TRBJ1-2, with TRBD1 identical over 11 bases. V gave up 5 bases and J gave up 3 bases; unmatched junction bases: 2. Germline assignment: CDR1 SGHAT and CDR2 FQNNGV. The CDR3 is 14 residues long. The CDR3 DNA is TGTGCCAGCAGCGGGGGACAGGGGGACTATGGCTACACCTTC. Translated, it gives CASSGGQGDYGYTF.

The chain uses TRBV15 and TRBJ1-5; no firm D call. Trimming left V 0 bases short and J 2 bases short, with 17 bases between. The CDR3 has 18 residues. CDR1 and CDR2 (germline): LNHNV, YYDKDF (reference sequence). CDR3 amino acids: CATSRDLSSAGGNQPQHF. The CDR3 bases are TGTGCCACCAGCAGAGATCTAAGTTCGGCGGGCGGCAATCAGCCCCAGCATTTT.

J is TRBJ1-1 and V is TRBV12-3 or TRBV12-4, with TRBD1 matching over 7 bases. This CDR3 has 13 amino acids. V was clipped by 2 bases and J by 3 bases; unmatched bases: 0. In DNA form, the CDR3 reads TGTGCCAGCAGTTTACAGGGGGACACTGAAGCTTTCTTT. Amino acid sequence: CASSLQGDTEAFF.

The V and J genes are TRBV7-2 and TRBJ2-3, with D perhaps matching TRBD2 (6 bases). V was cut by 1 base and J by 4 bases, with 6 bases left in between. Germline V CDR1 and CDR2: SGHTA, FQGNSA. The CDR3 spans 13 residues. The CDR3 sequence: CASSLGGADTQYF. The DNA of the CDR3 is TGTGCCAGCAGCTTAGGGGGGGCAGATACGCAGTATTTT. The whole variable domain, filled in from reference TRBV7-2 and TRBJ2-3, reads GAGVSQSPSNKVTEKGKDVELRCDPISGHTALYWYRQSLGQGLEFLIYFQGNSAPDKSGLPSDRFSAERTGGSVSTLTIQRTQQEDSAVYLCASSLGGADTQYFGPGTRLTVL.

The gene calls are TRBV28 and TRBJ2-7; D gene ambiguous. Trimming cost V 7 bases and J 0 bases, with 10 bases left between them. The CDR3 totals 13 residues. CDR1 is MDHEN, CDR2 SYDVKM, per germline. CDR3 nucleotide sequence: TGTGCCAGCAAGTTGAGAAGCTCCTACGAGCAGTACTTC. Translated, it gives CASKLRSSYEQYF.

The chain recombines TRBV5-1 with TRBJ1-1; D is ambiguous. Trimming pared 4 bases from V and 1 base from J, leaving 14 bases between. The CDR3 contains 15 residues. CDR1 is SGHRS, CDR2 YFSETQ, per germline. This CDR3 reads CASSPDRVTNTEAFF. The CDR3 region has the DNA TGCGCCAGCAGCCCTGACCGGGTGACGAACACTGAAGCTTTCTTT. Using reference TRBV5-1 and TRBJ1-1 for the parts outside the CDR3, the full variable domain is KAGVTQTPRYLIKTRGQQVTLSCSPISGHRSVSWYQQTPGQGLQFLFEYFSETQRNKGNFPGRFSGRQFSNSRSEMNVSTLELGDSALYLCASSPDRVTNTEAFFGQGTRLTVV.

This clone was seen more than once but under ten times. The chain uses TRBV27 and TRBJ1-2, with unresolved D. This CDR3 has 13 residues. Trimming took 5 bases from V and 5 from J, leaving 12 bases between them. From germline, CDR1 is MNHEY and CDR2 SMNVEV (reference sequence). CDR3 in amino acids: CASSRFGSYGYTF. CDR3 coding DNA: TGTGCCAGCAGTCGATTCGGGTCTTATGGCTACACCTTC.

The CDR3 here is CASSLDTTYNEQFF. CDR3 DNA sequence: TGCGCCAGCAGCTTGGACACCACGTACAATGAGCAGTTCTTC. The chain has TRBV5-1 and TRBJ2-1; unclear D gene. V gave up 0 bases and J gave up 4 bases, with 8 bases separating them. CDR1 is SGHRS, CDR2 YFSETQ, per germline. This CDR3 contains 14 residues.

The V and J genes are TRBV10-1 and TRBJ1-1, with a weak D call TRBD1 (5 bases). Per germline, CDR1 WNHNN and CDR2 SYGVQD (reference sequence). The CDR3 runs to 13 residues. V was shortened by 6 bases and J by 0 bases, with 8 bases between the two germline ends. The CDR3 DNA is TGCGCCAGCAGGACAGACATGAACACTGAAGCTTTCTTT. It specifies CASRTDMNTEAFF.

This clone was seen a handful of times. The chain joins TRBV3-1 (or the pseudogene TRBV3-2) to TRBJ1-2; D not certain. V lost 4 bases to trimming and J lost 3 bases, with 15 bases between them. CDR3 size: 15 residues. Germline CDR1 LGHDT, CDR2 YNNKEL (reference sequence). This CDR3 reads CASSLFEAADYGYTF. For the CDR3, the DNA is TGTGCCAGCAGCCTTTTCGAGGCGGCGGACTATGGCTACACCTTC.

The chain recombines TRBV7-9 with TRBJ1-2; D ambiguous. The CDR3 covers 14 residues. Per germline, CDR1 SEHNR and CDR2 FQNEAQ (reference sequence). Trimming shortened V by 8 bases and J by 0 bases, and 13 bases separated the two germline ends. Written as DNA, the CDR3 is TGTGCCAGCCAAAGCCCGGACTCTAACTATGGCTACACCTTC. This gives the protein CASQSPDSNYGYTF.

The rearrangement uses TRBV7-9 and TRBJ2-7; D is ambiguous. This CDR3 contains 13 residues. Germline-derived CDR1 and CDR2 are SEHNR and FQNEAQ (reference sequence). The V gene lost 0 bases and the J gene lost 1 base, with 4 bases spanning the gap. This chain's CDR3 is CASSLATSYEQYF. CDR3 nucleotides: TGTGCCAGCAGCTTAGCGACATCCTACGAGCAGTACTTC.

This sequence joins TRBV2 and TRBJ2-3, with D uncertain. The germline CDR1 and CDR2 sequences are SNHLY and FYNNEI. The CDR3 is 15 amino acids. Trimming stripped 2 bases from V and 8 bases from J, with 17 bases between. The CDR3 region has the DNA TGTGCCAGCAGTGAAACTCCAACTTCGCATAGTACGCAGTATTTT. As protein: CASSETPTSHSTQYF.

This chain connects TRBV6-5 to TRBJ2-5; D is unresolved. CDR1 is MNHEY, CDR2 SVGAGI, per germline. Trimming stripped 0 bases from V and 6 bases from J, with 14 bases between. The CDR3 runs to 15 residues. The CDR3 loop reads CASSYSGSVPKTQYF. CDR3 DNA sequence: TGTGCCAGCAGTTACTCCGGGTCGGTTCCCAAGACCCAGTACTTC.

The chain links TRBV2 to TRBJ1-2; TRBD1 agrees at 7 bases. After removal of 8 bases from V and 7 bases from J, the junction contained 10 bases not matched to a gene. CDR3 size: 13 residues. Germline V CDR1 and CDR2: SNHLY, FYNNEI. CDR3 sequence: CASGRGQPPGYTF. CDR3 DNA sequence: TGTGCCAGCGGCCGGGGACAGCCACCTGGCTACACCTTC.

This clone showed up just a few times. This sequence joins TRBV2 and TRBJ1-2; 9 bases map to TRBD1. The CDR3 loop spans 15 amino acids. With 7 bases clipped from V and 8 bases from J, the junction kept 14 bases outside the gene matches. Germline V gives CDR1 SNHLY, CDR2 FYNNEI. CDR3 loop: CASTKLGQGFEGYTF. The CDR3 DNA reads TGTGCCAGCACCAAACTGGGACAGGGATTTGAAGGCTACACCTTC. The full variable domain, with the rest looked up from reference TRBV2 and TRBJ1-2, is EPEVTQTPSHQVTQMGQEVILRCVPISNHLYFYWYRQILGQKVEFLVSFYNNEISEKSEIFDDQFSVERPDGSNFTLKIRSTKLEDSAMYFCASTKLGQGFEGYTFGSGTRLTVV.

The chain couples TRBV21-1 to TRBJ2-5; the table's TRBD2 call for D was not verified on the DNA. TRBV21-1 is a recognized pseudogene. The CDR3 has 15 amino acids. The CDR3 sequence: CATPPSELAVQTQYF. The CDR3 nucleotides are TGTGCCACCCCACCTTCAGAGCTAGCGGTCCAGACCCAGTACTTC.

V gene TRBV7-6 combines with J gene TRBJ1-3; D remains ambiguous. This CDR3 has 17 residues. CDR1 is SGHVS and CDR2 is FNYEAQ in the germline V gene. The V gene lost 0 bases and the J gene lost 0 bases, with 12 bases spanning the gap. The CDR3 here is CASSLAGSADSGNTIYF. In nucleotides, the CDR3 is TGTGCCAGCAGCTTAGCCGGGTCCGCCGACTCTGGAAACACCATATATTTT. The full variable domain, in which reference TRBV7-6 and TRBJ1-3 provide the parts outside the CDR3, is GAGVSQSPRYKVTKRGQDVALRCDPISGHVSLYWYRQALGQGPEFLTYFNYEAQQDKSGLPNDRFSAERPEGSISTLTIQRTEQRDSAMYRCASSLAGSADSGNTIYFGEGSWLTVV.

This clone is a singleton in its sample. V is TRBV11-1 and J is TRBJ2-7; possibly TRBD2 for D (6 bases). The V gene's germline CDR1 is SGHAT and CDR2 FQDESV (reference sequence). Trimming pared 4 bases from V and 7 bases from J, leaving 20 bases between. The CDR3 loop spans 15 amino acids. The CDR3 is CASSYYGTPAREQYF. The CDR3 nucleotides read TGTGCCAGCAGCTACTACGGGACTCCTGCTCGAGAGCAGTACTTC. Based on the CDR3 plus reference TRBV11-1 and TRBJ2-7, the full variable domain is EAEVAQSPRYKITEKSQAVAFWCDPISGHATLYWYRQILGQGPELLVQFQDESVVDDSQLPKDRFSAERLKGVDSTLKIQPAELGDSAMYLCASSYYGTPAREQYFGPGTRLTVT.

V usage is TRBV12-3 or TRBV12-4 and J usage is TRBJ2-5; TRBD2 is a possible D gene (5 bases). Trimming took 6 bases from V and 12 from J, leaving 14 bases between them. The CDR3 is 11 residues long. The CDR3, as DNA: TGTGCCAGCAGGAAGGACTTTTACGAGTACTTC. As protein: CASRKDFYEYF.

This chain joins TRBV25-1 and TRBJ2-7; D is unclear. V was shortened by 1 base and J by 3 bases, with 13 bases between the two germline ends. The germline V gene has CDR1 MGHDK and CDR2 SYGVNS. CDR3 size: 15 residues. The CDR3 is CASSESLGRSYEQYF. CDR3 in DNA: TGTGCCAGCAGTGAATCTCTGGGCAGAAGCTACGAGCAGTACTTC.